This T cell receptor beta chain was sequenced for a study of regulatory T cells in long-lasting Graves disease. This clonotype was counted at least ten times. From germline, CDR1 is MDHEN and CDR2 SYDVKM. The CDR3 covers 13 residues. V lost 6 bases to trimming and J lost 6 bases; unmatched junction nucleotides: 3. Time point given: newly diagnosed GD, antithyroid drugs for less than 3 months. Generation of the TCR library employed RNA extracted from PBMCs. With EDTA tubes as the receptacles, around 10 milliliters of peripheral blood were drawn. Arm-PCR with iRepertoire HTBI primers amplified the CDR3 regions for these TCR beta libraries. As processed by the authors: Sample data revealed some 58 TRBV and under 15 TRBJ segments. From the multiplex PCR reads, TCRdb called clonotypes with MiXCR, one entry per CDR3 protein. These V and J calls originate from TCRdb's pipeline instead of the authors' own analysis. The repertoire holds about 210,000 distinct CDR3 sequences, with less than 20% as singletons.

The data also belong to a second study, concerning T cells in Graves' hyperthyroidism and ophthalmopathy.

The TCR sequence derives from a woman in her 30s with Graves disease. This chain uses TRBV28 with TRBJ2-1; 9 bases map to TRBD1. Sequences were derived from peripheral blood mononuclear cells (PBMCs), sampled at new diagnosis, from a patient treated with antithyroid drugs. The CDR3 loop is CASRGQGLNEQFF. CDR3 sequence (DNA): TGTGCCAGCAGGGGACAGGGCCTCAATGAGCAGTTCTTC.